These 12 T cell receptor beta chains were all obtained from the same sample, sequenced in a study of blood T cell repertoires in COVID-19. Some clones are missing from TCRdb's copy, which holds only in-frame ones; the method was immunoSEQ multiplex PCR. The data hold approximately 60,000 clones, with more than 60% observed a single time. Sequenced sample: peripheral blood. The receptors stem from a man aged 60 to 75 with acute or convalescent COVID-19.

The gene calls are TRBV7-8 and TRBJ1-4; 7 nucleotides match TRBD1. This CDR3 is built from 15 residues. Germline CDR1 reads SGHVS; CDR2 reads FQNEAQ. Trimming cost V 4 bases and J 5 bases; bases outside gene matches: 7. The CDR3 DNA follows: TGTGCCAGCAGCTCACGGGGACAGAGGAATGAAAAACTGTTTTTT. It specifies CASSSRGQRNEKLFF.

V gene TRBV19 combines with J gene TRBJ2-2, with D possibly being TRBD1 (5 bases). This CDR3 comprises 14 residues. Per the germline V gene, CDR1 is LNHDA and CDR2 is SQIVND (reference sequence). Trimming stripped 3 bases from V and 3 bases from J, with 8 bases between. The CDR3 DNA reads TGTGCCAGTAGTATCGGCAGGGACACCGGGGAGCTGTTTTTT. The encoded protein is CASSIGRDTGELFF.

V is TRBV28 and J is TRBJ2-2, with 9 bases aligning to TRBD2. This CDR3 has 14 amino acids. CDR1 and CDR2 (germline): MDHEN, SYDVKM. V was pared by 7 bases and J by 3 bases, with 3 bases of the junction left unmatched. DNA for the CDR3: TGTGCCAGCACGGCTAGCGGGGACACCGGGGAGCTGTTTTTT. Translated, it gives CASTASGDTGELFF.

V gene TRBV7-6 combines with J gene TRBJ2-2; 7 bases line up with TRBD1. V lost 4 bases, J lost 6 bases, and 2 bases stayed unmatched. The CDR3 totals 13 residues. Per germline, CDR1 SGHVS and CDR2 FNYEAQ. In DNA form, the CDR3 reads TGTGCCAGCAGCTGGGACAGCGCCGGGGAGCTGTTTTTT. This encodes CASSWDSAGELFF.

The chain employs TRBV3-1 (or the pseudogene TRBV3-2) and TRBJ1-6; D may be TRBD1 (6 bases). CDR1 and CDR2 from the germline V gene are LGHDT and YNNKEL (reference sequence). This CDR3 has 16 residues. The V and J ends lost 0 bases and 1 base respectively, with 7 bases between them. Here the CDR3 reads CASSQEGGSYNSPLHF. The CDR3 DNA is TGTGCCAGCAGCCAAGAAGGGGGTTCCTATAATTCACCCCTCCACTTT.

CDR3 nucleotide sequence: TGTGCCAGCAGAGCTCGACAGGGTTTAATCAATGAGCAGTTCTTC. It codes for CASRARQGLINEQFF. The genes are TRBV6-6 and TRBJ2-1, with TRBD1 identical over 7 bases. The V gene end was trimmed by 6 bases and the J gene end by 6 bases; junction bases not matched to a gene: 11. The CDR3 is 15 amino acids. Germline CDR1 is MNHNY and CDR2 is SVGAGI (reference sequence).

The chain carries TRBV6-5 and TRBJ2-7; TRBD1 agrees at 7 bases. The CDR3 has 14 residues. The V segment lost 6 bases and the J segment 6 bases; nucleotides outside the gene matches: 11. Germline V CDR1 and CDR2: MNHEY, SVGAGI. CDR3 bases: TGTGCCAGCAGACGGCCCGGGACAGCCCCCGAGCAGTACTTC. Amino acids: CASRRPGTAPEQYF.

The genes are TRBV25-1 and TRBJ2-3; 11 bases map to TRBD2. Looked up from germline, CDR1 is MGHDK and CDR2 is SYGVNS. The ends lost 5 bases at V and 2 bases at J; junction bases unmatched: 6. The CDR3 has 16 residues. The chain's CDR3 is CASSSGTSGTTDTQYF. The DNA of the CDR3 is TGTGCCAGCAGTTCAGGGACTAGCGGAACCACAGATACGCAGTATTTT.

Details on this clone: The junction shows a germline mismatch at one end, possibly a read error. The CDR3 nucleotides read TGTGCTAGCAGCACCGACAGGTTCAATGAGCAGTTCTTC. It codes for CASSTDRFNEQFF. The rearrangement links TRBV7-7 to TRBJ2-1; maybe TRBD1 (6 bases). In germline, CDR1 is SSHAT, CDR2 FNYEAQ (reference sequence). The CDR3 spans 13 residues.

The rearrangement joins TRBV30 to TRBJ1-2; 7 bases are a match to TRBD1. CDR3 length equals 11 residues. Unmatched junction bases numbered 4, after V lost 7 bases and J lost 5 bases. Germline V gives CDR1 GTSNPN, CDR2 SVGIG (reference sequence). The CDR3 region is CASGDRYGYTF. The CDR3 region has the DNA TGTGCCTCCGGGGACAGATATGGCTACACCTTC.

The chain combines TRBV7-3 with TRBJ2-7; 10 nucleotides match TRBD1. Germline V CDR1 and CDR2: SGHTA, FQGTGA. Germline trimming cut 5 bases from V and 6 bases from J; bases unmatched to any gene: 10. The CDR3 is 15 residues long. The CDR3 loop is CASSEPGQGFAEQYF. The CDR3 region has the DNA TGTGCCAGCAGCGAACCGGGACAGGGGTTCGCCGAGCAGTACTTC.

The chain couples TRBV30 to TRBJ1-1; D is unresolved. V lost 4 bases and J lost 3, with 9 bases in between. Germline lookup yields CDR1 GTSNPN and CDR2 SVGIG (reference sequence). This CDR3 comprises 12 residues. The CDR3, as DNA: TGTGCCTGGACATTGGAGGACACTGAAGCTTTCTTT. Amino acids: CAWTLEDTEAFF.